This T cell receptor (beta chain) originates from a study of blood T cell repertoires in COVID-19. The wider study: Nucleic acid was either cDNA or gDNA, and it came from T cells, B-cell-depleted T cells, or PBMCs.

Original processing notes: Estimation of nucleated cell counts relied on the amplification of reference gene primers. This table comes from immunoSEQ multiplex PCR, and its TCRdb copy is limited to in-frame clones, with some not included. V and J calls and clone size are given by that table; D and trimming were obtained from the DNA. The data show fewer than 700,000 clones, with roughly nine tenths seen just once and roughly 8% held by the top ten. Germline V gene lookup returns CDR1 SGDLS and CDR2 YYNGEE. V dropped 7 bases and J dropped 7; count of bases not matched to a gene: 9. The CDR3 has 14 amino acids.

Sample: peripheral blood. V gene TRBV9 combines with J gene TRBJ2-2; 8 positions agree with TRBD2. This sequence originates from a woman aged 45-65 years with COVID-19, enrolled during active disease. The DNA for the CDR3 is TGTGCCAGCCAACGGGAGGGGCGCGACGGGGAGCTGTTTTTT. It encodes CASQREGRDGELFF.